This TCR beta chain is drawn from a study of blood T cell repertoires in COVID-19. In the study overall: Both acute and convalescent COVID-19 samples were obtained from the United States, Italy and Spain.

Germline CDR1 KGHSH, CDR2 LQKENI. This CDR3 spans 14 amino acids. The V and J ends lost 5 bases and 0 bases respectively, with 7 bases between them. Methods used by the authors: Amplifying reference gene primers gave estimates of nucleated cell counts. Profiled with immunoSEQ multiplex PCR; TCRdb holds only in-frame clones, not every one. The V and J calls and clone size are taken from that table; D and trimming were inferred from the DNA. The sample holds 200,000 to 250,000 clones; approximately 86% are singletons and the top ten take 3%. The TCR comes from a man aged 55 to 70 with acute or convalescent COVID-19. The sample consisted of peripheral blood. The chain carries TRBV18 and TRBJ1-4; no clear D. The CDR3 DNA reads TGTGCCAGCTCAGAGGGTGCAACTAATGAAAAACTGTTTTTT. Translated: CASSEGATNEKLFF. The full variable domain, completed using reference TRBV18 and TRBJ1-4, is NAGVMQNPRHLVRRRGQEARLRCSPMKGHSHVYWYRQLPEEGLKFMVYLQKENIIDESGMPKERFSAEFPKEGPSILRIQQVVRGDSAAYFCASSEGATNEKLFFGSGTQLSVL.